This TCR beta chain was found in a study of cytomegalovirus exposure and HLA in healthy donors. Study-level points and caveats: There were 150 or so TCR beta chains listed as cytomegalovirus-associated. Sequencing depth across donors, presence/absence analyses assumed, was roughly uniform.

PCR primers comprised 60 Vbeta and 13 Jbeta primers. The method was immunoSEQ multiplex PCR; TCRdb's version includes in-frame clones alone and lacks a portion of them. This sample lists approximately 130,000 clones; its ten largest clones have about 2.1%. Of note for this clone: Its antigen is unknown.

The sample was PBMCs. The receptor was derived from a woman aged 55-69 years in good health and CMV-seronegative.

The CDR3 DNA reads TGTGCCAGCAGCTTAGAACTGCCTGCCACAGATACGCAGTATTTT. Protein: CASSLELPATDTQYF. This chain connects TRBV7-9 to TRBJ2-3; D ambiguous. V dropped 1 base and J dropped 2 bases, with 10 bases sitting between them. In germline, CDR1 is SEHNR, CDR2 FQNEAQ (reference sequence). CDR3 length: 15 residues.